This T cell receptor beta chain appears in the sequencing data of a study of blood T cell repertoires in COVID-19. The overall study: Sources were T cells, B-cell-depleted T cells, or PBMCs; the material itself was cDNA or gDNA.

The J segment lost 0 bases and the V segment lost 4 bases, leaving 9 bases of the junction unmatched. The CDR3 runs to 16 residues. The V gene's germline CDR1 is SGDLS and CDR2 YYNGEE. Authors' data handling: Reference gene primers were amplified, and this amplification served to estimate nucleated cell counts. Assay: immunoSEQ multiplex PCR; the TCRdb copy retains only in-frame clones and omits some. Clone size and the V and J calls come from that table; the DNA yielded D and trimming. Found here are roughly 120,000 clones, more than 70% of them singletons; the top ten hold 2.5% to 3.5%. Sequencing was performed on peripheral blood. This TCR came from a woman of 80 years or more with COVID-19, enrolled during active disease. This chain links TRBV9 with TRBJ2-7; 8 nucleotides align to TRBD2. CDR3 in DNA: TGTGCCAGCAGCCCAGGTGGCGGGAGGAGCTCCTACGAGCAGTACTTC. Encoded protein: CASSPGGGRSSYEQYF.